The 28 T cell receptor beta chains given below trace back to one sample, sequenced in a study of shared clonotypes between healthy human individuals. Using immunoSEQ multiplex PCR, the repertoire was profiled, and TCRdb retains in-frame clones only, with some absent. The sample lists 550,000 to 750,000 clones; 92% were seen once. The naive CD8 subset, CD45RO-negative cells positively selected for CCR7, excluded terminally differentiated effector memory CD45RA+ cells. The specimen was naive CD8+ T cells sorted from blood. All receptors derive from a man aged 30 to 39 in good health.

This chain uses TRBV6-1 with TRBJ2-4; D may correspond to TRBD1 or TRBD2 (5 bases each). Per the germline V gene, CDR1 is MNHNS and CDR2 is SASEGT. V was trimmed by 8 bases and J by 8 bases, leaving 22 bases between them. The CDR3 is 15 amino acids. CDR3 DNA: TGTGCCAGCCTAAACCGGGACCCTCTCCAAGACATTCAGTACTTC. It translates to CASLNRDPLQDIQYF.

The J gene is TRBJ2-5, the V gene TRBV5-1, with TRBD2 matching over 14 bases. J was trimmed by 5 bases and V by 5 bases; bases with no gene match: 11. This CDR3 comprises 17 residues. Germline CDR1 is SGHRS and CDR2 is YFSETQ. CDR3 region: CASSDGTSGRGVETQYF. The CDR3, as DNA: TGCGCCAGCAGTGACGGGACTAGCGGGAGAGGGGTGGAGACCCAGTACTTC.

In its sample, this clone was seen once. The chain carries TRBV4-1 and TRBJ2-3, with D perhaps matching TRBD1 or TRBD2 (6 bases each). The V gene lost 7 bases and the J gene lost 2 bases, with 19 bases spanning the gap. Germline V gene lookup returns CDR1 MGHRA and CDR2 YSYEKL. This CDR3 region has 16 residues. The CDR3 reads CASTRAGHPNTDTQYF. CDR3 bases: TGCGCCAGCACCCGCGCGGGACACCCAAACACAGATACGCAGTATTTT.

The chain uses TRBV11-2 and TRBJ2-2, with 9 bases aligning to TRBD2. V lost 4 bases and J lost 5; bases outside the gene matches: 11. CDR1 and CDR2 from the germline V gene are SGHAT and FQNNGV. This CDR3 has 17 residues. The CDR3 protein is CASSSGLAGGLTGELFF. CDR3 DNA: TGTGCCAGCAGCTCCGGACTTGCGGGAGGGTTAACCGGGGAGCTGTTTTTT.

The genes are TRBV7-2 and TRBJ2-1; 9 bases are shared with TRBD2. This CDR3 is 16 amino acids long. With 2 bases clipped from V and 5 bases from J, the junction kept 7 bases outside the gene matches. The germline V gene has CDR1 SGHTA and CDR2 FQGNSA. CDR3 DNA sequence: TGTGCCAGCAGCTTAACGGCGGGAGGGTTGGACAATGAGCAGTTCTTC. Protein: CASSLTAGGLDNEQFF.

This clone has only one observation. The chain has TRBV5-1 and TRBJ2-7, with D tentatively TRBD2 (5 bases). Germline V CDR1 and CDR2: SGHRS, YFSETQ. The CDR3 is made up of 14 amino acids. Between the trimmed V and J ends, which lost 0 bases and 3 bases, there was a span of 10 bases. CDR3 amino acids: CASSLDSDNYEQYF. The CDR3 bases are TGCGCCAGCAGCTTGGATAGCGATAACTACGAGCAGTACTTC. The full variable domain, with the rest looked up from reference TRBV5-1 and TRBJ2-7, is KAGVTQTPRYLIKTRGQQVTLSCSPISGHRSVSWYQQTPGQGLQFLFEYFSETQRNKGNFPGRFSGRQFSNSRSEMNVSTLELGDSALYLCASSLDSDNYEQYFGPGTRLTVT.

The chain couples TRBV4-1 to TRBJ2-3; D is unresolved. Per the germline V gene, CDR1 is MGHRA and CDR2 is YSYEKL. This CDR3 has 12 residues. V dropped 0 bases and J dropped 6 bases, with 4 bases sitting between them. CDR3 coding DNA: TGCGCCAGCAGCCAAGATAGGGATACGCAGTATTTT. It is translated as CASSQDRDTQYF.

The chain has TRBV9 and TRBJ1-2; 8 bases are shared with TRBD1. This CDR3 contains 16 residues. V shed 4 bases and J 4 bases; nucleotides not matched to a gene: 12. In germline, CDR1 is SGDLS, CDR2 YYNGEE. The CDR3 sequence is CASSPSVSGGSYGYTF. In DNA form, the CDR3 reads TGTGCCAGCAGCCCTAGCGTCTCAGGGGGCAGCTATGGCTACACCTTC.

Worth noting for this clone: This sample includes further DNA sequences coding for the same CDR3. The gene calls are TRBV29-1 and TRBJ2-7, with D maybe TRBD1 (6 bases). Per germline, CDR1 SQVTM and CDR2 ANQGSEA. This CDR3 region has 12 residues. Trimming took off 2 bases at V and 3 bases at J, with 8 bases between the two ends. The CDR3 DNA is TGCAGCGTTGAAAAGGACAGCTACGAGCAGTACTTC. This gives the protein CSVEKDSYEQYF.

A note on this clone: It is unclear where the CDR3 begins or ends on the DNA, so no DNA is shown, and the CDR3 is as TCRdb lists it. The V call is TRBV28, the J call TRBJ2-3. CDR1 is MDHEN and CDR2 is SYDVKM in the germline V gene. The CDR3 comprises 17 residues, both ends counted. CDR3 residues: CASTLGTGAASTDTQYF.

Only one count was recorded for this clone. The CDR3: CASSFNDRGKTTSTDTQYF. DNA of the CDR3: TGTGCCAGCAGCTTCAATGACAGGGGAAAGACCACTAGCACAGATACGCAGTATTTT. V is TRBV7-9 and J is TRBJ2-3, with 8 bases matching TRBD1. After removal of 3 bases from V and 0 bases from J, the junction contained 14 bases not matched to a gene. CDR3 length: 19 amino acids. CDR1 and CDR2 from the germline V gene are SEHNR and FQNEAQ (reference sequence).

DNA for the CDR3: TGTGCCAGCAGTTTGGGGGCGGGCACCCAAAGGGGCAATGAGCAGTTCTTC. Translation: CASSLGAGTQRGNEQFF. The chain couples TRBV27 to TRBJ2-1, with D perhaps TRBD1 (6 bases). This CDR3 spans 17 amino acids. Between the trimmed V and J ends, which lost 3 bases and 6 bases, there was a span of 21 bases. CDR1 is MNHEY, CDR2 SMNVEV, per germline (reference sequence).

V and J are TRBV5-1 and TRBJ2-3, with D perhaps being TRBD1 or TRBD2 (5 bases each). CDR1 SGHRS and CDR2 YFSETQ come from the germline V gene. V shed 0 bases and J shed 4 bases, with 9 bases lying between them. There are 14 residues in the CDR3. CDR3: CASSLEMGADTQYF. Here the CDR3 DNA reads TGCGCCAGCAGCTTGGAGATGGGGGCAGATACGCAGTATTTT.

V and J are TRBV28 and TRBJ1-1; the D is unclear. This CDR3 has 14 amino acids. Germline loops: CDR1 MDHEN, CDR2 SYDVKM. Between the trimmed V and J ends, which lost 3 bases and 11 bases, there was a span of 19 bases. The CDR3 nucleotides are TGTGCCAGCAGTTTTTTCCTAGAGGCCATGGCGGCTTTCTTT. It yields the protein CASSFFLEAMAAFF.

V and J are TRBV9 and TRBJ1-2, with 7 bases matching TRBD1. Germline assignment: CDR1 SGDLS and CDR2 YYNGEE. The trim removed 10 bases at V and 6 bases at J, leaving 9 bases unmatched. The CDR3 runs 12 residues. CDR3 sequence reads: CAGFDRVNGYTF. The CDR3 DNA is TGTGCCGGATTCGACAGGGTAAATGGCTACACCTTC.

On this clone itself: Distinct nucleotide sequences in the sample also encode this CDR3. This chain uses TRBV5-1 with TRBJ2-1; the D gene is possibly TRBD1 (6 bases). The germline CDR1 and CDR2 sequences are SGHRS and YFSETQ. This CDR3 has 15 residues. Trimming cost V 0 bases and J 4 bases, with 11 bases left between them. The CDR3 reads CASSLAAGVYNEQFF. DNA for the CDR3: TGCGCCAGCAGCTTGGCCGCAGGGGTTTACAATGAGCAGTTCTTC.

The chain uses TRBV28 and TRBJ2-2; 9 positions match TRBD1. The CDR3 loop spans 15 amino acids. The germline gives CDR1 MDHEN, CDR2 SYDVKM. V lost 3 bases and J lost 7; bases outside the gene matches: 6. CDR3 DNA sequence: TGTGCCAGCAGTTTCGGGGACAGGGAAATCGGGGAGCTGTTTTTT. Its translation: CASSFGDREIGELFF.

This chain's CDR3 is CASSPILDSSYEQYF. CDR3 coding DNA: TGTGCCAGCAGCCCCATTTTGGACAGCTCCTACGAGCAGTACTTC. This chain joins TRBV7-9 and TRBJ2-7; D is possibly TRBD1 (6 bases). The CDR3 extends over 15 amino acids. Trimming cost V 5 bases and J 0 bases, with 14 bases left between them. The V gene's germline CDR1 is SEHNR and CDR2 FQNEAQ (reference sequence).

The rearrangement joins TRBV27 to TRBJ2-7, with 9 bases fitting TRBD1. Germline CDR1 is MNHEY and CDR2 is SMNVEV (reference sequence). The CDR3 runs to 15 residues. The V gene end was trimmed by 5 bases and the J gene end by 2 bases; junction bases not matched to a gene: 7. CDR3 residues: CASSPGQGMTYEQYF. The CDR3 nucleotides are TGTGCCAGCAGTCCCGGACAGGGGATGACCTACGAGCAGTACTTC.

This chain connects TRBV5-4 to TRBJ2-1, with D uncertain. The CDR3 contains 11 residues. The V end lost 6 bases, the J end lost 5 bases, and 6 bases lay between the germline ends. Germline V lookup: CDR1 SGHNT, CDR2 YYREEE (reference sequence). The CDR3 sequence: CASMSHNEQFF. The CDR3 DNA is TGTGCCAGCATGTCCCACAATGAGCAGTTCTTC.

In the case of this clone: Additional DNA sequences in this sample encode the identical CDR3. The chain combines TRBV5-4 with TRBJ1-1; D unresolved. V lost 0 bases, J lost 0 bases, and 6 bases lay in between. This CDR3 has 14 residues. CDR1 is SGHNT and CDR2 is YYREEE in the germline V gene (reference sequence). The CDR3, as DNA: TGTGCCAGCAGCTTGGAAGCTATGAACACTGAAGCTTTCTTT. Its protein product is CASSLEAMNTEAFF.

In its sample, this clone was seen once. The chain carries TRBV30 and TRBJ2-7, with 8 bases fitting TRBD1. CDR3 size: 14 residues. In germline, CDR1 is GTSNPN, CDR2 SVGIG (reference sequence). The junction had 14 bases not matched to a gene; V was cut back by 8 bases and J by 5 bases. The CDR3 DNA reads as TGTGCCCTCGATTTATCTCAGGGGGCCAACGAGCAGTACTTC. It specifies CALDLSQGANEQYF.

V and J are TRBV29-1 and TRBJ2-7, with no clear D. This CDR3 comprises 11 residues. Per the germline V gene, CDR1 is SQVTM and CDR2 is ANQGSEA. Trimming cost V 4 bases and J 2 bases, with 6 bases left between them. The CDR3 nucleotides are TGCAGCGTTGCGACACCCTACGAGCAGTACTTC. It encodes CSVATPYEQYF.

Comments on this clone: This sample also contains other DNA sequences that code for the same CDR3. The chain links TRBV7-9 to TRBJ2-7; 7 bases are shared with TRBD1. Germline CDR1 reads SEHNR; CDR2 reads FQNEAQ (reference sequence). Unmatched junction bases numbered 8, after V lost 5 bases and J lost 4 bases. The CDR3 loop spans 14 amino acids. CDR3 residues: CASSPRDSLYEQYF. The CDR3 nucleotides read TGTGCCAGCAGCCCCCGGGACAGTTTATACGAGCAGTACTTC.

A word on this clone: The same CDR3 also results from other DNA sequences found in this sample. The rearrangement links TRBV6-5 to TRBJ2-1, with TRBD1 matching 8 bases. The J segment lost 0 bases and the V segment lost 6 bases, leaving 4 bases of the junction unmatched. The germline V gene has CDR1 MNHEY and CDR2 SVGAGI. The CDR3 spans 15 residues. The CDR3 bases are TGTGCCAGCAGCCCCGGGACAGGCTCCTACAATGAGCAGTTCTTC. It yields the protein CASSPGTGSYNEQFF.

The chain combines TRBV5-1 with TRBJ2-1; 16 positions agree with TRBD2. The CDR3 length is 18 residues. Germline CDR1 is SGHRS and CDR2 is YFSETQ. Unmatched junction bases numbered 8, after V lost 4 bases and J lost 4 bases. Here the CDR3 DNA reads TGCGCCAGCAGCACGGGACTAGCGGGAGGGCCGGGGTACAATGAGCAGTTCTTC. Protein product: CASSTGLAGGPGYNEQFF. Variable domain in full (rest from reference TRBV5-1 and TRBJ2-1): KAGVTQTPRYLIKTRGQQVTLSCSPISGHRSVSWYQQTPGQGLQFLFEYFSETQRNKGNFPGRFSGRQFSNSRSEMNVSTLELGDSALYLCASSTGLAGGPGYNEQFFGPGTRLTVL.

The rearrangement links TRBV4-1 to TRBJ2-3; a possible D gene is TRBD1 (5 bases). The CDR3 runs to 15 residues. The V gene's germline CDR1 is MGHRA and CDR2 YSYEKL. V was shortened by 4 bases and J by 0 bases, with 11 bases between the two germline ends. CDR3: CASSPTQGSTDTQYF. The DNA of the CDR3 is TGCGCCAGCAGCCCCACCCAGGGCAGCACAGATACGCAGTATTTT.

The chain employs TRBV4-2 and TRBJ2-7; D is undetermined. CDR1 LGHNA and CDR2 YNFKEQ come from the germline V gene. The CDR3 spans 14 residues. Trimming took 0 bases from V and 2 from J, leaving 8 bases between them. The CDR3 loop is CASSQEGETYEQYF. The DNA for the CDR3 is TGTGCCAGCAGCCAAGAAGGAGAGACCTACGAGCAGTACTTC.